This TCR beta chain is drawn from a study of CD8 T cells in ankylosing spondylitis. Making the TCR beta libraries involved quantitative 5'-RACE with molecular barcodes. TCRdb used MiXCR to reprocess the 5' RACE reads, holding one entry per CDR3 protein. The repertoire holds some 240,000 distinct CDR3 sequences, with 6% to 8% as singletons. Study-wide results and caveats: Peripheral blood samples showed relatively rare disease-linked clones, and these clones were CD8+. A motif of fewer than ten highly homologous TCR beta variants was seen as apparently characteristic of ankylosing spondylitis blood. It was reported that disease-linked clones were significantly enriched in matched ankylosing spondylitis synovial fluid.

This clonotype was recorded at least ten times. What it binds is unknown. Germline trimming cut 1 base from V and 4 bases from J; bases unmatched to any gene: 6. CDR1 LNHDA and CDR2 SQIVND come from the germline V gene (reference sequence). The CDR3 loop spans 15 amino acids. This TCR came from a male donor with ankylosing spondylitis. The chain joins TRBV19 to TRBJ2-7, with 8 bases aligning to TRBD1. Sequencing was performed on blood, either unsorted or a sorted T cell fraction (not recorded which). The CDR3 nucleotides read TGTGCCAGTAGTATAGTGGCAGGGGGCCTTTACGAGCAGTACTTC. As protein: CASSIVAGGLYEQYF.